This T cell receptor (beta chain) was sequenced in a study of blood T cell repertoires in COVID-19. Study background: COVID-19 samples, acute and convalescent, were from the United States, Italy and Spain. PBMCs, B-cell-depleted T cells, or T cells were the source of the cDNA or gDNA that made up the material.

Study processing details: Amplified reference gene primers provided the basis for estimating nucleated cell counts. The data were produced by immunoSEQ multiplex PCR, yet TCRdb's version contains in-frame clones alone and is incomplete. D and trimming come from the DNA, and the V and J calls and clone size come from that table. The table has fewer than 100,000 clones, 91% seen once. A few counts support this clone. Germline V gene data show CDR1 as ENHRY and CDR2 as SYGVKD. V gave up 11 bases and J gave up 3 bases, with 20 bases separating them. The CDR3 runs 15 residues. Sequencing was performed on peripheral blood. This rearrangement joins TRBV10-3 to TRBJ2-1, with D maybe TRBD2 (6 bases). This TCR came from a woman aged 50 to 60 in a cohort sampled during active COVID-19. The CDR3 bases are TGTGCCTCCCGGGTGCGGGATCAAATCTACAATGAGCAGTTCTTC. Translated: CASRVRDQIYNEQFF.